These 6 T cell receptor beta chains came from one sample sequenced in a study of T cell responses to AZD1222 COVID-19 vaccine. Profiled with immunoSEQ multiplex PCR; TCRdb holds only in-frame clones, not every one. The sample carries some 150,000 clones, 80% to 90% recorded once. Source: peripheral blood, taken on day 0 of AZD1222 vaccination. The origin of the receptors is an adult in good health.

This chain uses TRBV28 with TRBJ2-1, with D tentatively TRBD1 or TRBD2 (6 bases each). The germline gives CDR1 MDHEN, CDR2 SYDVKM. V dropped 6 bases and J dropped 4 bases, with 16 bases sitting between them. The CDR3 extends over 15 amino acids. The CDR3 loop is CASSNGGLLYNEQFF. CDR3 sequence (DNA): TGTGCCAGCAGCAACGGGGGCCTCCTTTACAATGAGCAGTTCTTC.

This clone showed up many times. The CDR3 DNA sequence: TGTGCCAGCAGTTCCCCGAATCAGCCCCAGCATTTT. Residues: CASSSPNQPQHF. The chain uses TRBV6-2 or TRBV6-3 and TRBJ1-5; no definite D call. This CDR3 contains 12 residues. V was clipped by 4 bases and J by 4 bases, with 5 bases between them. Germline V gene sequence: CDR1 MNHEY, CDR2 SVGEGT.

This rearrangement joins TRBV7-2 to TRBJ2-2; 13 nucleotides agree with TRBD2. V was pared by 4 bases and J by 4 bases, with 9 bases of the junction left unmatched. This CDR3 region has 18 residues. In germline, CDR1 is SGHTA, CDR2 FQGNSA. Here the CDR3 reads CASSSPGLAGSATGELFF. The CDR3 bases are TGTGCCAGCAGCTCCCCGGGACTAGCGGGGTCGGCCACCGGGGAGCTGTTTTTT.

The chain is built from TRBV7-8 and TRBJ1-2, with no clear D. Trimming removed 5 bases at V and 8 bases at J, with 18 bases between. Per germline, CDR1 SGHVS and CDR2 FQNEAQ. CDR3 length: 14 amino acids. In nucleotides, the CDR3 is TGTGCCAGCAGCGCCCAGTGGAATTCGGGCGGCTACACCTTC. Its translation is CASSAQWNSGGYTF.

The V and J genes are TRBV5-6 and TRBJ2-7, with 8 bases identical to TRBD1. V dropped 2 bases and J dropped 5; count of bases not matched to a gene: 6. Germline V gene lookup returns CDR1 SGHDT and CDR2 YYEEEE. CDR3 size: 14 residues. CDR3 region: CASSFMTGANEQYF. The DNA of the CDR3 is TGTGCCAGCAGCTTCATGACAGGGGCCAACGAGCAGTACTTC.

J is TRBJ2-1 and V is TRBV7-8; no reliable D call. The CDR3 has 13 amino acids. Germline values: CDR1 SGHVS, CDR2 FQNEAQ. V was cut by 5 bases and J by 0 bases, with 5 bases left in between. The CDR3: CASSRSSYNEQFF. The CDR3 DNA follows: TGTGCCAGCAGCCGCAGCTCCTACAATGAGCAGTTCTTC.